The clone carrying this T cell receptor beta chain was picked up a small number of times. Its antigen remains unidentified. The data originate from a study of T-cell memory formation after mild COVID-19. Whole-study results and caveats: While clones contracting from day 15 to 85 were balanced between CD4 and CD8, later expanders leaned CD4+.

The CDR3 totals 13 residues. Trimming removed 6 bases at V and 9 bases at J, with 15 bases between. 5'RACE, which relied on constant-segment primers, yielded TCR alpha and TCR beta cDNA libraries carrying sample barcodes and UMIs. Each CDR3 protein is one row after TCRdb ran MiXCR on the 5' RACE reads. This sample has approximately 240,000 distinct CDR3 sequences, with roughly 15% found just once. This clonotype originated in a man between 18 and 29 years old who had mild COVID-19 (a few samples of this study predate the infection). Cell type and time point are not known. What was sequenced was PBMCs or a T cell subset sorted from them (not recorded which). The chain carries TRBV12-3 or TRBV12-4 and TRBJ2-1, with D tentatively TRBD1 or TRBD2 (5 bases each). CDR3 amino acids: CASSSTGRGEQFF. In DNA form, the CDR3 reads TGTGCCAGCAGCTCGACGGGACGGGGTGAGCAGTTCTTC.